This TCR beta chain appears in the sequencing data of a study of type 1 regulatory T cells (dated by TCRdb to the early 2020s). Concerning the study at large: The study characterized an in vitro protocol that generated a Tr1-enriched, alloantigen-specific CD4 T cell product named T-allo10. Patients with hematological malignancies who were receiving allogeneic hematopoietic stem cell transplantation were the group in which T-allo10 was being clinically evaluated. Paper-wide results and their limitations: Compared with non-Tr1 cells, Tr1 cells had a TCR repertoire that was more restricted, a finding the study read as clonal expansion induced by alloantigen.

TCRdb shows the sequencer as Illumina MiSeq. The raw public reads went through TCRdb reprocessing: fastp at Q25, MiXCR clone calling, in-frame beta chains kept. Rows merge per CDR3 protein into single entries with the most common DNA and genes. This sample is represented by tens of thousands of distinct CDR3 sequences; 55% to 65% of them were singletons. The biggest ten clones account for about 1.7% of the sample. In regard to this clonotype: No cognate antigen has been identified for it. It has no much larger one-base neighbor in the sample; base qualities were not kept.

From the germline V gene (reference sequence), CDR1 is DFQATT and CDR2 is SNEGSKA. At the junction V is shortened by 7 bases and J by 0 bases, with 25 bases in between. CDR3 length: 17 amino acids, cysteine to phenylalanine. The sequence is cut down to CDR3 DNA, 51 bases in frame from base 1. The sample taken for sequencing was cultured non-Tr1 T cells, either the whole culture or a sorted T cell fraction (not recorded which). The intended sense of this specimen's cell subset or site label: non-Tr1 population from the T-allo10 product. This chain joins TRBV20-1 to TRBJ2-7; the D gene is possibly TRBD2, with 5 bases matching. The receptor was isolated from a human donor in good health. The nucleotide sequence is TGCAGTGGAGAGGGTGGCCACCCTGTGGGGTACTCCTACGAGCAGTACTTC. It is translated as CSGEGGHPVGYSYEQYF.